This TCR beta chain was observed in a study of neoadjuvant anti-PD-1 for oral cavity cancer. Germline V gene sequence: CDR1 DFQATT, CDR2 SNEGSKA (reference sequence). V was pared by 8 bases and J by 1 base, with 8 bases between. The length of the CDR3 is 11 residues. Time point: after neoadjuvant nivolumab, at surgical resection. The repertoire was sequenced with immunoSEQ multiplex PCR; TCRdb's copy has only in-frame clones and lacks some. The data show about 14,000 clones, 71% seen once. Here the sequenced sample was PBMCs, taken after nivolumab (anti-PD-1) treatment. This chain uses TRBV20-1 with TRBJ1-1; the D is unclear. The clonotype was recovered from a person aged 35-79 years with oral cavity squamous cell carcinoma. The CDR3 spells CSLDQNTEAFF. CDR3 DNA: TGCAGTTTAGATCAGAACACTGAAGCTTTCTTT.